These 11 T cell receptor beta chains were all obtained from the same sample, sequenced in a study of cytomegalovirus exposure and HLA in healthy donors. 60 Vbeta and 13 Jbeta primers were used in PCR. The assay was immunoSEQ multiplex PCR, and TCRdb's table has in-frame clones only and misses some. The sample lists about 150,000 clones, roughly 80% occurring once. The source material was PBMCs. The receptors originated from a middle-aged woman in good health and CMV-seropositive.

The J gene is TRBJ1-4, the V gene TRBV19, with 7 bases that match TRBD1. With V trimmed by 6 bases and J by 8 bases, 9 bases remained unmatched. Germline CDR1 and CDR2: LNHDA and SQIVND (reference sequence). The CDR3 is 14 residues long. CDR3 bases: TGTGCCAGTAGCAGGAGACAGGGCGGAGAAAAACTGTTTTTT. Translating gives CASSRRQGGEKLFF.

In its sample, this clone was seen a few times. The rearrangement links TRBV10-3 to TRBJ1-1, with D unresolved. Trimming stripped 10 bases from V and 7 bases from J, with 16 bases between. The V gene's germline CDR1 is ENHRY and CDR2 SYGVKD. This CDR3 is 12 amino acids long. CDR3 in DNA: TGTGCCACAACTGACTGGGTCGTTGAAGCTTTCTTT. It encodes CATTDWVVEAFF.

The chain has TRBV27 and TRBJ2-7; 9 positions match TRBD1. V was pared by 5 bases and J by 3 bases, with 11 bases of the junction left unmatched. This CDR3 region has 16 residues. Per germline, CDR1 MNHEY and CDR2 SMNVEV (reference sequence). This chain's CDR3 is CASSLWGTGKFYEQYF. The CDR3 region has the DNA TGTGCCAGCAGTCTTTGGGGGACAGGGAAGTTCTACGAGCAGTACTTC.

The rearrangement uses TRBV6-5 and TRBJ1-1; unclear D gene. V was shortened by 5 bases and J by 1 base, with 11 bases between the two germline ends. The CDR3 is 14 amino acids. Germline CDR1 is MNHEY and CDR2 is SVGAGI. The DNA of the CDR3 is TGTGCCAGCAGTCCTATATCATGGAACACTGAAGCTTTCTTT. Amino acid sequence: CASSPISWNTEAFF.

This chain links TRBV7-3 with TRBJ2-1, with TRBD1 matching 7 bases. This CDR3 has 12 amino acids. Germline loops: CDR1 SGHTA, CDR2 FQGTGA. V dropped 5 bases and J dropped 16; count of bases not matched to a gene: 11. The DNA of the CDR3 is TGTGCCAGCAGCCCCCCTTCAGGGGGACATTTCTTC. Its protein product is CASSPPSGGHFF.

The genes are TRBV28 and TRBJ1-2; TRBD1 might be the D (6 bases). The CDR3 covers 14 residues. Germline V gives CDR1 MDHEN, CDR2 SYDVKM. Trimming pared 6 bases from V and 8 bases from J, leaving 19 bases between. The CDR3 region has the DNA TGTGCCAGCAGAGAACAGGGTAGAGTCGGCGGCTACACCTTC. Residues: CASREQGRVGGYTF.

The CDR3 loop reads CASATRGGDYEQYF. DNA of the CDR3: TGTGCCAGCGCCACCCGCGGGGGAGACTACGAGCAGTACTTC. The rearrangement joins TRBV7-3 to TRBJ2-7, with 7 bases lining up with TRBD2. The CDR3 has 14 residues. Germline assignment: CDR1 SGHTA and CDR2 FQGTGA. J was trimmed by 3 bases and V by 8 bases; bases with no gene match: 10. The full variable domain, completed using reference TRBV7-3 and TRBJ2-7, is GAGVSQTPSNKVTEKGKYVELRCDPISGHTALYWYRQSLGQGPEFLIYFQGTGAADDSGLPNDRFFAVRPEGSVSTLKIQRTERGDSAVYLCASATRGGDYEQYFGPGTRLTVT.

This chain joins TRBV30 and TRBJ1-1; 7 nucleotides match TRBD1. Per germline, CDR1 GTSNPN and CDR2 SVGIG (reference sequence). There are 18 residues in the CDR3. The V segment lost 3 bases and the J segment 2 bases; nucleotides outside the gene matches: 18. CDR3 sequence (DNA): TGTGCCTGGAGAGGGGGCGCACGGGACAGATCTTTAAACACTGAAGCTTTCTTT. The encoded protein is CAWRGGARDRSLNTEAFF.

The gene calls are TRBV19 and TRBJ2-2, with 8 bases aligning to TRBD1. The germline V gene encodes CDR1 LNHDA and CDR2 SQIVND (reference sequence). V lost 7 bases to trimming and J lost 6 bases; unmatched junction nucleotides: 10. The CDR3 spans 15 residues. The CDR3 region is CASTPLTGVAGELFF. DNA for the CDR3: TGTGCCAGTACCCCCTTGACAGGGGTGGCCGGGGAGCTGTTTTTT.

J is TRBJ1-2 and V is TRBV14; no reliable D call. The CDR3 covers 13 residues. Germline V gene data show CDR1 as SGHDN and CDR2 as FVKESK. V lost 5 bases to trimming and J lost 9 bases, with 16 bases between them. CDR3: CASSGGFPGSYTF. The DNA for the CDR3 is TGTGCCAGCAGCGGAGGTTTCCCTGGGAGCTACACCTTC.

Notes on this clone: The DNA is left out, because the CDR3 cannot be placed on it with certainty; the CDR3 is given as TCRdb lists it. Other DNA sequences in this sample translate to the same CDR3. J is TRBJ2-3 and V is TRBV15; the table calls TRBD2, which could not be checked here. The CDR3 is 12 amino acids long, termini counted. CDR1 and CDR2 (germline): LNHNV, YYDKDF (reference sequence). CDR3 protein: CATSRVASGSTF.